One and the same sample provided the 32 T cell receptor beta chains below, sequenced in a study of cytomegalovirus exposure and HLA in healthy donors. The PCR employed 60 Vbeta primers together with 13 Jbeta primers. TCRdb keeps only in-frame clones here, not all; method: immunoSEQ multiplex PCR. The sample holds some 150,000 clones, roughly 80% seen once. Input material: PBMCs. Receptors were obtained from a woman aged 50 to 65 in good health and CMV-seronegative.

This chain uses TRBV14 with TRBJ2-3; no clear D gene. V lost 0 bases and J lost 2, with 3 bases in between. Germline V gene data show CDR1 as SGHDN and CDR2 as FVKESK. The CDR3 is 13 amino acids. The CDR3 region is CASSQDNTDTQYF. The CDR3 DNA reads TGTGCCAGCAGCCAAGATAACACAGATACGCAGTATTTT.

The gene calls are TRBV21-1 and TRBJ2-1; the table's D call, TRBD2, was not checked against the DNA. TRBV21-1 is a recognized pseudogene. CDR3 length: 13 residues. The CDR3 DNA follows: TGTGCCAGCAGTCGCGGATCCTACAATGAGCAGTTCTTC. It translates to CASSRGSYNEQFF.

The V gene is TRBV5-1, the J gene TRBJ2-2; D remains unclear. This CDR3 has 14 amino acids. The germline V gene encodes CDR1 SGHRS and CDR2 YFSETQ. V lost 5 bases and J 0 bases, leaving 8 bases between the germline ends. In DNA, the CDR3 is TGCGCCAGCAGTGAGGCGTCGAACACCGGGGAGCTGTTTTTT. This encodes CASSEASNTGELFF.

This clone was picked up a small number of times. The chain joins TRBV5-8 to TRBJ2-2, with D perhaps matching TRBD2 (5 bases). Trimming cost V 1 base and J 3 bases, with 10 bases left between them. The CDR3 spans 15 residues. CDR1 SGHTS and CDR2 YDEGEE come from the germline V gene. The chain's CDR3 is CASSLPGVHTGELFF. The CDR3 DNA reads TGTGCCAGCAGCTTGCCCGGGGTTCACACCGGGGAGCTGTTTTTT.

This rearrangement joins TRBV5-1 to TRBJ1-4; possibly TRBD1 for D (6 bases). Germline lookup yields CDR1 SGHRS and CDR2 YFSETQ. The CDR3 loop spans 15 amino acids. Trimming took 0 bases from V and 5 from J, leaving 11 bases between them. The CDR3 here is CASSLDTGHNEKLFF. CDR3 bases: TGCGCCAGCAGCTTGGATACAGGGCACAATGAAAAACTGTTTTTT.

The chain has TRBV30 and TRBJ1-4, with D tentatively TRBD1 (6 bases). V was clipped by 3 bases and J by 8 bases, with 22 bases between them. The germline V gene has CDR1 GTSNPN and CDR2 SVGIG (reference sequence). This CDR3 spans 16 amino acids. The CDR3 protein is CAWSGWARDKLEKLFF. As DNA, the CDR3 is TGTGCCTGGAGCGGTTGGGCCCGGGACAAGCTCGAAAAACTGTTTTTT.

This sequence joins TRBV6-5 and TRBJ1-2; 8 positions agree with TRBD1. The CDR3 spans 12 residues. V was pared by 9 bases and J by 2 bases, with 2 bases of the junction left unmatched. The germline gives CDR1 MNHEY, CDR2 SVGAGI. The CDR3 sequence is CASWTGNYGYTF. The CDR3 bases are TGTGCCAGTTGGACAGGGAACTATGGCTACACCTTC.

This chain joins TRBV7-9 and TRBJ2-7; 8 nucleotides agree with TRBD1. Germline V gives CDR1 SEHNR, CDR2 FQNEAQ (reference sequence). V shed 0 bases, J shed 4 bases, and the junction held 8 bases outside the gene matches. This CDR3 comprises 16 residues. Here the CDR3 DNA reads TGTGCCAGCAGCTTAGCGCTCGACAGGGGAAGGTACGAGCAGTACTTC. This translates into CASSLALDRGRYEQYF.

This rearrangement joins TRBV18 to TRBJ1-2, with TRBD1 identical over 10 bases. V lost 2 bases and J lost 0; bases outside the gene matches: 6. This CDR3 is 17 amino acids long. Germline CDR1 KGHSH, CDR2 LQKENI. The CDR3 sequence: CASSPATGGAANYGYTF. CDR3 in DNA: TGTGCCAGCTCACCAGCGACAGGGGGCGCGGCTAACTATGGCTACACCTTC.

V gene TRBV7-9 combines with J gene TRBJ2-1; 9 bases map to TRBD2. The CDR3 length is 17 residues. Trimming at V came to 2 bases and at J to 3 bases, leaving 8 bases not matched to a gene. Germline assignment: CDR1 SEHNR and CDR2 FQNEAQ (reference sequence). CDR3 bases: TGTGCCAGCAGCTTATGGGTTAGCGGGGGACTCTACAATGAGCAGTTCTTC. Amino acid sequence: CASSLWVSGGLYNEQFF. Filled out from reference TRBV7-9 and TRBJ2-1, the complete variable domain reads DTGVSQNPRHKITKRGQNVTFRCDPISEHNRLYWYRQTLGQGPEFLTYFQNEAQLEKSRLLSDRFSAERPKGSFSTLEIQRTEQGDSAMYLCASSLWVSGGLYNEQFFGPGTRLTVL.

This clone was recorded at least ten times. This chain joins TRBV4-1 and TRBJ1-5; D not resolved. The CDR3 length is 13 residues. The germline V gene encodes CDR1 MGHRA and CDR2 YSYEKL. V lost 0 bases, J lost 5 bases, and 5 bases lay in between. CDR3 protein: CASSQERDQPQHF. DNA for the CDR3: TGCGCCAGCAGCCAAGAAAGAGATCAGCCCCAGCATTTT.

The J gene is TRBJ1-2, the V gene TRBV6-5, with D perhaps TRBD1 (5 bases). The V gene lost 8 bases and the J gene lost 8 bases, with 21 bases spanning the gap. CDR3 length equals 14 residues. CDR1 MNHEY and CDR2 SVGAGI come from the germline V gene. The CDR3: CASRPSGGRGGYTF. CDR3 DNA sequence: TGTGCCAGCCGACCCTCGGGGGGACGGGGCGGCTACACCTTC.

The J gene is TRBJ2-2, the V gene TRBV7-2; 9 bases line up with TRBD1. The CDR3 consists of 16 residues. Germline V lookup: CDR1 SGHTA, CDR2 FQGNSA. With 2 bases clipped from V and 3 bases from J, the junction kept 4 bases outside the gene matches. The CDR3: CASSLTRTGDTGELFF. The CDR3 coding sequence is TGTGCCAGCAGCTTAACAAGGACAGGGGACACCGGGGAGCTGTTTTTT.

The chain links TRBV7-3 to TRBJ2-7, with TRBD1 as a possible D gene (5 bases). CDR1 and CDR2 from the germline V gene are SGHTA and FQGTGA. V was cut by 2 bases and J by 5 bases, with 13 bases left in between. This CDR3 contains 14 residues. In nucleotides, the CDR3 is TGTGCCAGCAGCTTATTCAGGGCGGCCAACGAGCAGTACTTC. This codes for CASSLFRAANEQYF.

The gene calls are TRBV28 and TRBJ1-2; possible D gene TRBD1, 5 bases. Germline-derived CDR1 and CDR2 are MDHEN and SYDVKM. The CDR3 loop spans 15 amino acids. V was cut by 4 bases and J by 7 bases, with 19 bases left in between. DNA of the CDR3: TGTGCCAGCAGTTCAGGGAGAAAGGGGAGGAGTGGCTACACCTTC. Translated: CASSSGRKGRSGYTF.

This chain uses TRBV7-6 with TRBJ2-1; 8 bases map to TRBD2. The CDR3 loop spans 18 amino acids. V gave up 5 bases and J gave up 3 bases; unmatched junction bases: 15. Germline CDR1 reads SGHVS; CDR2 reads FNYEAQ. In nucleotides, the CDR3 is TGTGCCAGCAGCCCGAGTGGGGTGAGCGGGGGCTTCTACAATGAGCAGTTCTTC. It encodes CASSPSGVSGGFYNEQFF.

V and J are TRBV4-1 and TRBJ1-5; the D is unclear. CDR3 length equals 18 residues. Germline assignment: CDR1 MGHRA and CDR2 YSYEKL. V was clipped by 0 bases and J by 0 bases, with 15 bases between them. The CDR3: CASSQDLSGGNSNQPQHF. DNA for the CDR3: TGCGCCAGCAGCCAAGATTTATCTGGAGGCAATAGCAATCAGCCCCAGCATTTT.

The rearrangement uses TRBV7-8 and TRBJ2-1, with 7 bases fitting TRBD1. With 5 bases clipped from V and 13 bases from J, the junction kept 5 bases outside the gene matches. The V gene's germline CDR1 is SGHVS and CDR2 FQNEAQ. The CDR3 spans 11 residues. Here the CDR3 reads CASSQGQDQFF. As DNA, the CDR3 is TGTGCCAGCAGCCAAGGACAGGACCAGTTCTTC. The full variable domain, completed using reference TRBV7-8 and TRBJ2-1, is GAGVSQSPRYKVAKRGQDVALRCDPISGHVSLFWYQQALGQGPEFLTYFQNEAQLDKSGLPSDRFFAERPEGSVSTLKIQRTQQEDSAVYLCASSQGQDQFFGPGTRLTVL.

The V and J genes are TRBV6-6 and TRBJ2-2; TRBD1 matches at 9 bases. Per the germline V gene, CDR1 is MNHNY and CDR2 is SVGAGI (reference sequence). CDR3 length: 14 amino acids. Trimming removed 6 bases from V and 2 bases from J; junction bases left unmatched: 1. The CDR3 DNA reads TGTGCCAGCAGGGGACAGGGAAACACCGGGGAGCTGTTTTTT. As protein: CASRGQGNTGELFF.

The chain couples TRBV6-5 to TRBJ1-5; D might be TRBD1 (6 bases). Per germline, CDR1 MNHEY and CDR2 SVGAGI. The ends were cut back, 4 bases at V and 7 bases at J, with 11 bases in the middle. The CDR3 consists of 13 residues. CDR3 coding DNA: TGTGCCAGCAGTTGGGGGGGCGGACAGCCCCAGCATTTT. As protein: CASSWGGGQPQHF.

The rearrangement uses TRBV19 and TRBJ2-7, with a tentative D call TRBD2 (6 bases). The V gene lost 1 base and the J gene lost 4 bases, with 17 bases spanning the gap. This CDR3 is built from 16 residues. Germline values: CDR1 LNHDA, CDR2 SQIVND (reference sequence). The CDR3: CASSIAWQGGSYEQYF. The CDR3 DNA reads as TGTGCCAGTAGTATAGCTTGGCAGGGAGGATCTTACGAGCAGTACTTC.

This sequence joins TRBV28 and TRBJ1-2; the D is unclear. Germline-derived CDR1 and CDR2 are MDHEN and SYDVKM. CDR3 length equals 13 residues. V was trimmed by 6 bases and J by 8 bases, leaving 16 bases between them. The CDR3: CASRPLRSRGYTF. The CDR3, as DNA: TGTGCCAGCAGACCCTTAAGGAGTCGGGGCTACACCTTC.

This clone was seen a single time. V gene TRBV14 combines with J gene TRBJ1-2; D gene ambiguous. Germline CDR1 is SGHDN and CDR2 is FVKESK. Trimming shortened V by 0 bases and J by 4 bases, and 12 bases separated the two germline ends. The CDR3 covers 15 residues. The CDR3 coding sequence is TGTGCCAGCAGCCAAGATCTGGGCAGTTCCTATGGCTACACCTTC. The encoded protein is CASSQDLGSSYGYTF.

The V call is TRBV7-6, the J call TRBJ2-7; 7 nucleotides align to TRBD2. With 5 bases clipped from V and 0 bases from J, the junction kept 4 bases outside the gene matches. The length of the CDR3 is 14 residues. Germline lookup yields CDR1 SGHVS and CDR2 FNYEAQ. The CDR3 is CASSRAGNSYEQYF. The CDR3 coding sequence is TGTGCCAGCAGCCGAGCGGGGAACTCCTACGAGCAGTACTTC.

This clone has a handful of counts. The chain uses TRBV13 and TRBJ1-1, with a weak D call TRBD1 (5 bases). The CDR3 is 14 residues long. Per the germline V gene, CDR1 is PRHDT and CDR2 is FYEKMQ (reference sequence). Trimming left V 3 bases short and J 4 bases short, with 12 bases between. In DNA, the CDR3 is TGTGCCAGCAGCTTCAGGGACTGGGGCACTGAAGCTTTCTTT. Translating it yields CASSFRDWGTEAFF. The full variable domain, in which reference TRBV13 and TRBJ1-1 provide the parts outside the CDR3, is AAGVIQSPRHLIKEKRETATLKCYPIPRHDTVYWYQQGPGQDPQFLISFYEKMQSDKGSIPDRFSAQQFSDYHSELNMSSLELGDSALYFCASSFRDWGTEAFFGQGTRLTVV.

This clone was seen once. The chain joins TRBV7-2 to TRBJ1-6; possibly TRBD1 for D (6 bases). Per germline, CDR1 SGHTA and CDR2 FQGNSA. The V and J ends lost 4 bases and 10 bases respectively, with 14 bases between them. The CDR3 sequence is 14 residues long. For the CDR3, the DNA is TGTGCCAGCAGCTCCAGGGGTATTGGGTCACCCCTCCACTTT. The encoded protein is CASSSRGIGSPLHF.

As concerns this clone: Sequence at one end of the junction differs from germline and may be a read error. J is TRBJ2-5 and V is TRBV7-6; tentatively, D is TRBD1 (6 bases). The CDR3 is made up of 13 amino acids. Per germline, CDR1 SGHVS and CDR2 FNYEAQ. CDR3 region: CASSVAEGGASHF. The CDR3 bases are TGTGCCAGCAGCGTAGCAGAAGGGGGTGCTTCCCACTTC.

The chain carries TRBV7-9 and TRBJ2-2; a weak D match, TRBD1 (6 bases). CDR1 SEHNR and CDR2 FQNEAQ come from the germline V gene (reference sequence). Trimming removed 5 bases at V and 5 bases at J, with 24 bases between. The CDR3 length is 18 residues. In nucleotides, the CDR3 is TGTGCCAGCAGCCGCATCGTCAAACAGGGAGTGGGAACCGGGGAGCTGTTTTTT. It is translated as CASSRIVKQGVGTGELFF. Using reference TRBV7-9 and TRBJ2-2 for the parts outside the CDR3, the full variable domain is DTGVSQNPRHKITKRGQNVTFRCDPISEHNRLYWYRQTLGQGPEFLTYFQNEAQLEKSRLLSDRFSAERPKGSFSTLEIQRTEQGDSAMYLCASSRIVKQGVGTGELFFGEGSRLTVL.

This chain joins TRBV7-6 and TRBJ2-7; 9 bases match TRBD1. Germline CDR1 and CDR2: SGHVS and FNYEAQ. CDR3 length: 16 residues. V lost 2 bases to trimming and J lost 2 bases; unmatched junction nucleotides: 7. CDR3 bases: TGTGCCAGCAGCTTAAGGGACAGGGAGAAGACCTACGAGCAGTACTTC. This codes for CASSLRDREKTYEQYF. The complete variable domain, with remaining parts taken from reference TRBV7-6 and TRBJ2-7, reads GAGVSQSPRYKVTKRGQDVALRCDPISGHVSLYWYRQALGQGPEFLTYFNYEAQQDKSGLPNDRFSAERPEGSISTLTIQRTEQRDSAMYRCASSLRDREKTYEQYFGPGTRLTVT.

The chain joins TRBV5-5 to TRBJ2-4, with 8 bases lining up with TRBD1. V was clipped by 0 bases and J by 13 bases; unmatched bases: 6. CDR1 and CDR2 (germline): SGHKS, YYEKEE (reference sequence). This CDR3 region has 13 residues. CDR3 sequence reads: CASSLGAGGSQYF. CDR3 in DNA: TGTGCCAGCAGCTTGGGGGCAGGGGGCTCCCAGTACTTC.

The CDR3 nucleotides read TGTGCCAGCAGCGTAGCGGGAACCCTCTACAATGAGCAGTTCTTC. It specifies CASSVAGTLYNEQFF. The V call is TRBV7-3, the J call TRBJ2-1; the match to TRBD2 covers 8 bases. Unmatched junction bases numbered 6, after V lost 5 bases and J lost 3 bases. CDR1 SGHTA and CDR2 FQGTGA come from the germline V gene. The CDR3 covers 15 residues.

The CDR3 region is CASSATSIVAYNEQFF. The CDR3 coding sequence is TGTGCCAGCAGTGCCACCTCGATAGTAGCCTACAATGAGCAGTTCTTC. V usage is TRBV2 and J usage is TRBJ2-1; D is undetermined. The CDR3 is 16 amino acids. The ends were cut back, 4 bases at V and 2 bases at J, with 15 bases in the middle. CDR1 and CDR2 from the germline V gene are SNHLY and FYNNEI.